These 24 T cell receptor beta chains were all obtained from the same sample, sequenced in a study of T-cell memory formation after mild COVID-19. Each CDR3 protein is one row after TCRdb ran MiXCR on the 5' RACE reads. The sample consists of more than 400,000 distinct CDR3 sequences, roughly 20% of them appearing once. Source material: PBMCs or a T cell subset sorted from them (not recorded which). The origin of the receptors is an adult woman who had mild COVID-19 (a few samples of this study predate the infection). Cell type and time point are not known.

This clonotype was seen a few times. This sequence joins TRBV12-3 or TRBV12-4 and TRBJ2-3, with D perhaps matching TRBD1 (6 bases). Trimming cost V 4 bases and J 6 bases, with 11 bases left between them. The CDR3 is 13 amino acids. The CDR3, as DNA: TGTGCCAGCAGTTCTGGGGACACCGATACGCAGTATTTT. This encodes CASSSGDTDTQYF.

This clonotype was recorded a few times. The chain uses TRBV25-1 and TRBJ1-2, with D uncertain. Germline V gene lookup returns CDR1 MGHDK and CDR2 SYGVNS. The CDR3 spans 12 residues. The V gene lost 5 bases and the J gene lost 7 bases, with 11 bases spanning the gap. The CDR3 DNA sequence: TGTGCCAGCAGTATTGACCGGGCTGGCTACACCTTC. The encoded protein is CASSIDRAGYTF.

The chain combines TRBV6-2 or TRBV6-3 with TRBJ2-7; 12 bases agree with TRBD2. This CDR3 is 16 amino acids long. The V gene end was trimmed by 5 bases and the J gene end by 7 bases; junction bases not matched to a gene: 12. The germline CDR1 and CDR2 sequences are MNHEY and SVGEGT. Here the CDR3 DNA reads TGTGCCAGCAGTCGCCTAAGACTAGCGGGAGAGGGGGAGCAGTACTTC. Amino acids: CASSRLRLAGEGEQYF.

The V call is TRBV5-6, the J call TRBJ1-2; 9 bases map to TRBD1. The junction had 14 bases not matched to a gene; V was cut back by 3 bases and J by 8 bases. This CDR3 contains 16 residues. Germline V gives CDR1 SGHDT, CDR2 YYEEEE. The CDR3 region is CASSSWTGERRRGYTF. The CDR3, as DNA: TGTGCCAGCAGCTCCTGGACAGGGGAAAGACGTAGGGGCTACACCTTC.

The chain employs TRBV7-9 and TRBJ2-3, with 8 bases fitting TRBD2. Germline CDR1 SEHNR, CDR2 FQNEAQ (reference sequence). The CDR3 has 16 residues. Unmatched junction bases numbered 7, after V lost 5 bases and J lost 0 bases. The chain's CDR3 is CASSAGGLMSTDTQYF. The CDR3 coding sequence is TGTGCCAGCAGCGCGGGGGGACTCATGAGCACAGATACGCAGTATTTT.

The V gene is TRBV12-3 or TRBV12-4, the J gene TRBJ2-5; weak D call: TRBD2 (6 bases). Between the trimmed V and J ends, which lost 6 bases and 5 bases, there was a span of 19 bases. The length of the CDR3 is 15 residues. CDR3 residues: CASSSGTLGAETQYF. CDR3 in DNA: TGTGCCAGCAGCTCAGGGACTCTCGGAGCCGAGACCCAGTACTTC.

CDR3 DNA sequence: TGTGCCAGCAGCTCCCGTGGGAAGGGAGGGCCACTTCAAGAGACCCAGTACTTC. This translates into CASSSRGKGGPLQETQYF. This chain connects TRBV3-2 to TRBJ2-5; the table's D call, TRBD2, has no DNA check behind it. TRBV3-2 is described as a pseudogene. The CDR3 totals 18 residues.

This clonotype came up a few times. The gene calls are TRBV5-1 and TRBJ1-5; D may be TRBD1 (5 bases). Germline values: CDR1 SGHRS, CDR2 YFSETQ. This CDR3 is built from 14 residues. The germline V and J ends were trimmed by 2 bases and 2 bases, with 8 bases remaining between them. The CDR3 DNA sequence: TGCGCCAGCAGCTTCGAAGGGGGCAATCAGCCCCAGCATTTT. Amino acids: CASSFEGGNQPQHF. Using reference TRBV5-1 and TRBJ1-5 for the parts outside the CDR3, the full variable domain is KAGVTQTPRYLIKTRGQQVTLSCSPISGHRSVSWYQQTPGQGLQFLFEYFSETQRNKGNFPGRFSGRQFSNSRSEMNVSTLELGDSALYLCASSFEGGNQPQHFGDGTRLSIL.

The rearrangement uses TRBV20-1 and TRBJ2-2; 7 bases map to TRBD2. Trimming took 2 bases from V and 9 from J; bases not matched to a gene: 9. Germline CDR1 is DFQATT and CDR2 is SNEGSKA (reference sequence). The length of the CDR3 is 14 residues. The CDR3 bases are TGCAGTGCTAGAACCGGGGGGATTAAGAGGGAGCTGTTTTTT. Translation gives CSARTGGIKRELFF.

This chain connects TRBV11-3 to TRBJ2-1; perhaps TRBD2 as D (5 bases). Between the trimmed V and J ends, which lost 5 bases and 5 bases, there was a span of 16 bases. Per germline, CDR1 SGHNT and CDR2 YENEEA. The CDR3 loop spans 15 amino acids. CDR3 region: CASSPWTKEDNEQFF. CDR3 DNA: TGTGCCAGCAGCCCTTGGACGAAGGAGGACAATGAGCAGTTCTTC.

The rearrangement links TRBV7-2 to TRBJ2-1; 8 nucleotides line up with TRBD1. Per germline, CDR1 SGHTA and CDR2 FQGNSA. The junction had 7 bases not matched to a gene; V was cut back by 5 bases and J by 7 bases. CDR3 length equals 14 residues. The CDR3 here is CASSHGTGQNEQFF. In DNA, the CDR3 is TGTGCCAGCAGCCATGGGACAGGCCAGAATGAGCAGTTCTTC.

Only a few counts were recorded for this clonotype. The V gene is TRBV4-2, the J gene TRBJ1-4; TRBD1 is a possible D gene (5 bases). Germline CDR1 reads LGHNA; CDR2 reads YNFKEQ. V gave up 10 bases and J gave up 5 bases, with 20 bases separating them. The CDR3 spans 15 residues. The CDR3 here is CATRLWGEENEKLFF. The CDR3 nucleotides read TGTGCCACGAGGCTTTGGGGCGAGGAAAATGAAAAACTGTTTTTT.

The CDR3 nucleotides read TGTGCCAGCAGTTCGGCCAGGGAGGCCTATAATTCACCCCTCCACTTT. Its protein is CASSSAREAYNSPLHF. V gene TRBV12-3 or TRBV12-4 combines with J gene TRBJ1-6; a weak D match, TRBD1 (5 bases). The length of the CDR3 is 16 residues. With 4 bases removed from V and 2 bases from J, the gap between germline ends came to 12 bases.

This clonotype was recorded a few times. CDR3 bases: TGCAGTGCTAGTTGGCCAGAGAATGAAAAACTGTTTTTT. It is translated as CSASWPENEKLFF. The V call is TRBV20-1, the J call TRBJ1-4; unclear D gene. The CDR3 totals 13 residues. Germline V gives CDR1 DFQATT, CDR2 SNEGSKA (reference sequence). Trimming pared 3 bases from V and 5 bases from J, leaving 10 bases between.

CDR3 sequence (DNA): TGCAGCGTTGCGCCTGGGGGGGCAGATCAGCCCCAGCATTTT. Translating it yields CSVAPGGADQPQHF. The chain employs TRBV29-1 and TRBJ1-5, with D possibly TRBD1 on 6 matching bases. The CDR3 has 14 residues. V shed 4 bases and J shed 5 bases, with 15 bases lying between them. Germline V gives CDR1 SQVTM, CDR2 ANQGSEA.

CDR3 region: CASSSGLAHYNEQFF. The CDR3 DNA sequence: TGTGCCAGCAGCTCGGGACTAGCGCACTACAATGAGCAGTTCTTC. The genes are TRBV7-6 and TRBJ2-1; 10 bases map to TRBD2. Germline assignment: CDR1 SGHVS and CDR2 FNYEAQ. J gave up 3 bases and V 4 bases, and 3 bases lay outside the gene matches. The CDR3 consists of 15 residues.

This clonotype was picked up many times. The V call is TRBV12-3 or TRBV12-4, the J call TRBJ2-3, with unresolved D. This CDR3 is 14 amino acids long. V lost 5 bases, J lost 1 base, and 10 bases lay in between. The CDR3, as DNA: TGTGCCAGCAGTGTCCATGGAGGCACAGATACGCAGTATTTT. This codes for CASSVHGGTDTQYF.

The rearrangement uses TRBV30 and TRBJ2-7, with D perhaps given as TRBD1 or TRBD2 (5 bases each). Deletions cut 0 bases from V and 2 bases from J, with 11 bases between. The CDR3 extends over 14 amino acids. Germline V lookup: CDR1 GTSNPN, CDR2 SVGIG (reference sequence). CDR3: CAWSVRGVAYEQYF. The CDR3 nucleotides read TGTGCCTGGAGTGTAAGAGGGGTGGCCTACGAGCAGTACTTC.

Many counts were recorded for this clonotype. The CDR3 here is CAIGTGRTYEQYF. CDR3 in DNA: TGTGCCATTGGGACAGGGAGGACCTACGAGCAGTACTTC. The rearrangement joins TRBV7-2 to TRBJ2-7, with 9 nucleotides matching TRBD1. The CDR3 spans 13 residues. V lost 10 bases and J lost 2; bases outside the gene matches: 6. CDR1 and CDR2 (germline): SGHTA, FQGNSA.

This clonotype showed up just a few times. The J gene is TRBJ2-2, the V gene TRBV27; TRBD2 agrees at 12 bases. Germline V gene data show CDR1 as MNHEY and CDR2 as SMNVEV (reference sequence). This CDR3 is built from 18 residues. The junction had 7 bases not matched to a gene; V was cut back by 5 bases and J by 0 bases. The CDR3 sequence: CASSRRTSGASNTGELFF. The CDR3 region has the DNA TGTGCCAGCAGTCGCCGGACTAGCGGGGCTTCGAACACCGGGGAGCTGTTTTTT.

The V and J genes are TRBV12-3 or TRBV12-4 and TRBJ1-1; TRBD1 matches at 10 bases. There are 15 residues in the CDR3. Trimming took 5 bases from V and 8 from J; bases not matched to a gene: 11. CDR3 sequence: CASSTPGQGQREAFF. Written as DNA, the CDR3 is TGTGCCAGCAGTACCCCGGGACAGGGGCAACGGGAAGCTTTCTTT.

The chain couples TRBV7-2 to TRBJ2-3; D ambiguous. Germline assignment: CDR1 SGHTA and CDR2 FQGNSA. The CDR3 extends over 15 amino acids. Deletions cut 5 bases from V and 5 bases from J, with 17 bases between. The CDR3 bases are TGTGCCAGCAGCCTCGACGGTCACCCGGGAGATACGCAGTATTTT. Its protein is CASSLDGHPGDTQYF.

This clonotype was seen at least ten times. CDR3 in amino acids: CASSYRDSPNTEAFF. CDR3 in DNA: TGTGCCAGCAGTTACCGGGACAGCCCGAACACTGAAGCTTTCTTT. This chain connects TRBV27 to TRBJ1-1; 7 positions match TRBD1. Germline V CDR1 and CDR2: MNHEY, SMNVEV (reference sequence). Germline trimming cut 4 bases from V and 1 base from J; bases unmatched to any gene: 6. The CDR3 extends over 15 amino acids.

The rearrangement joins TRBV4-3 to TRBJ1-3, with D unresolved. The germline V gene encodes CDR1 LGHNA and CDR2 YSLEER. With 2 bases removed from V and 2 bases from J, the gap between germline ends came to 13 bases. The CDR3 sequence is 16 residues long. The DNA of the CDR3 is TGCGCCAGCAGCCAAAACGACATACTAGCTGGAAACACCATATATTTT. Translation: CASSQNDILAGNTIYF.